These T cell receptor beta chains were read from a single sample in a study of blood T cell repertoires in COVID-19. Data came from immunoSEQ multiplex PCR; TCRdb stores just in-frame clones and leaves some out. The sample lists approximately 130,000 clones, over 70% occurring once. The material sequenced was peripheral blood. The source is a man older than 75 with acute or convalescent COVID-19. The CDR3 runs from the conserved cysteine through the conserved F or W. A D gene is named only where the DNA matches it firmly. Rows give clone size only sometimes, using once, few, many, or a class for an expanded clone.

clone_size	d_call	v_call	j_call	cdr3_nt	cdr3_aa
NA	NA	TRBV19	TRBJ2-7	TGTGCCAGTAGTACCAGCAGGGCCTACGAGCAGTACTTC	CASSTSRAYEQYF
NA	NA	TRBV4-1	TRBJ1-2	TGCGCCAGCAGCCAAGATCAGACACCTAACTATGGCTACACCTTC	CASSQDQTPNYGYTF
once	NA	TRBV19	TRBJ1-1	TGTGCCAGTAGTTTTTCTCTCACTGAAGCTTTCTTT	CASSFSLTEAFF
NA	NA	TRBV4-2	TRBJ1-2	TGTGCCAGCAGCCAAGAAACGACAAACTATGGCTACACCTTC	CASSQETTNYGYTF
NA	NA	TRBV9	TRBJ1-3	TGTGCCAGCAGCGGGAGGGGAGGTGGAAACACCATATATTTT	CASSGRGGGNTIYF
NA	NA	TRBV5-6	TRBJ1-6	TGTGCCAGCAGCACGTTACCCGGGGGGAACGATTCACCCCTCCACTTT	CASSTLPGGNDSPLHF
NA	NA	TRBV6-5	TRBJ2-1	TGTGCCAGCAGGCCATACGGGGGCAATGAGCAGTTCTTC	CASRPYGGNEQFF
NA	NA	TRBV5-8	TRBJ1-4	TGTGCCAGCAGCCCGAGACAGAATAGGGTGTTTTTT	CASSPRQNRVFF
NA	NA	TRBV19	TRBJ1-5	TGTGCCAGTAGTGAATCGCCCGATCAGGTAATTCAGCCCCAGCATTTT	CASSESPDQVIQPQHF
NA	TRBD1	TRBV5-1	TRBJ2-5	TGCGCCAGCAGCTCCGGACAGGGGGGGCAAGAGACCCAGTACTTC	CASSSGQGGQETQYF
NA	TRBD1	TRBV7-8	TRBJ2-2	TGTGCCAGCAGCTTAGAGGGACAGGGCTTGCATGGCGGGGAGCTGTTTTTT	CASSLEGQGLHGGELFF
few	TRBD1	TRBV3-1/TRBV3-2	TRBJ1-6	TGTGCCAGCAGCCAAGATGTGGGACAGGCCTTGTACTCACCCCTCCACTTT	CASSQDVGQALYSPLHF
NA	NA	TRBV5-1	TRBJ2-1	TGCGCCAGCAGCTTGGGAGGGTCCCGTTACAATGAGCAGTTCTTC	CASSLGGSRYNEQFF
NA	NA	TRBV18	TRBJ1-4	TGTGCCAGCTCCCCGGGAGGGAACGGCGAAAAACTGTTTTTT	CASSPGGNGEKLFF
few	NA	TRBV5-6	TRBJ2-3	TGTGCCAGCAGCTCAGGCGGGGCTGTCACTAGCACAGATACGCAGTATTTT	CASSSGGAVTSTDTQYF
NA	TRBD1	TRBV15	TRBJ1-4	TGTGCCACCAGCCGGGACAGGGTTAATGAAAAACTGTTTTTT	CATSRDRVNEKLFF
NA	TRBD1	TRBV5-6	TRBJ2-5	TGTGCCAGCAGCGCCAGGGGGCGAAAACAAGAGACCCAGTACTTC	CASSARGRKQETQYF
NA	TRBD1	TRBV19	TRBJ1-1	TGTGCCAGTACCGGGGGACAGTTGATGAACACTGAAGCTTTCTTT	CASTGGQLMNTEAFF
NA	TRBD1	TRBV28	TRBJ1-2	TGTGCCAGCAGCCTCGGACAGGGTAACTATGGCTACACCTTC	CASSLGQGNYGYTF
NA	NA	TRBV7-2	TRBJ2-3	TGTGCCAGCAGCTCCCCCGTCCCCGATACGCAGTATTTT	CASSSPVPDTQYF
NA	NA	TRBV5-1	TRBJ2-3	TGCGCCAGCAGCTCCGGGGAAAGCACAGATACGCAGTATTTT	CASSSGESTDTQYF
NA	TRBD2	TRBV5-1	TRBJ2-5	TGCGCCAGCAGCGGATCTCCACTGGAGCTAGCGGGAAAATACCAAGAGACCCAGTACTTC	CASSGSPLELAGKYQETQYF
NA	NA	TRBV4-1	TRBJ2-2	TGCGCCAGCAGCCCTCTGGGAGCGGCTCACACCGGGGAGCTGTTTTTT	CASSPLGAAHTGELFF
NA	TRBD1	TRBV10-3	TRBJ1-1	TGTGCCATCAGTGGGGGGACAGGGGGCTTCACTGAAGCTTTCTTT	CAISGGTGGFTEAFF
NA	TRBD1	TRBV5-1	TRBJ1-1	TGCGCCAGCAGCGAAACAGGGGCCACTGAAGCTTTCTTT	CASSETGATEAFF
NA	NA	TRBV2	TRBJ1-4	TGTGCCAGCGGGGGGGGTGCAACTAATGAAAAACTGTTTTTT	CASGGGATNEKLFF
NA	NA	TRBV18	TRBJ2-7	TGTGCCAGCTCCCGGGCGGACAGCTACGAGCAGTACTTC	CASSRADSYEQYF
NA	TRBD1	TRBV5-6	TRBJ1-2	TGTGCCAGCAGCCTCGACAGGGGGAACTATGGCTACACCTTC	CASSLDRGNYGYTF
NA	TRBD1	TRBV4-3	TRBJ1-2	TGCGCCAGCAGCCAAGGGGACAGGGACTATGGCTACACCTTC	CASSQGDRDYGYTF
NA	NA	TRBV6-5	TRBJ2-6	TGTGCCAGCACCCAACAGGGCTCTGGGGCCAACGTCCTGACTTTC	CASTQQGSGANVLTF
NA	TRBD1	TRBV5-8	TRBJ1-1	TGTGCCAGCAGCCCTAGACAGGGAGGCGGGAACACTGAAGCTTTCTTT	CASSPRQGGGNTEAFF
NA	NA	TRBV24-1	TRBJ1-5	TGTGCCACCCAGAGTGGCCAGGGAGGGAATCAGCCCCAGCATTTT	CATQSGQGGNQPQHF
NA	NA	TRBV7-8	TRBJ2-5	TGTGCCAGCAGCTTAGGACTTAAAGAGACCCAGTACTTC	CASSLGLKETQYF
NA	NA	TRBV6-5	TRBJ1-6	TGTGCCAGCAGGTCCCCTCGGTCACCCCTCCACTTT	CASRSPRSPLHF
NA	NA	TRBV24-1	TRBJ1-1	TGTGCCACCTTTGACAGCACTGAAGCTTTCTTT	CATFDSTEAFF
NA	NA	TRBV6-5	TRBJ1-5	TGTGCCAGCAGTTACCCGGAGACGCGTCAGCCCCAGCATTTT	CASSYPETRQPQHF
NA	NA	TRBV5-1	TRBJ2-3	TGCGCCAGCAGCTTGGCCCGGCAGGGAGGTATCAAGGCGCAGTATTTT	CASSLARQGGIKAQYF
NA	TRBD1	TRBV28	TRBJ2-7	TGTGCCAGCATGGACAGGGGCTACGAGCAGTACTTC	CASMDRGYEQYF
NA	NA	TRBV3-1/TRBV3-2	TRBJ2-5	TGTGCCAGCAGCCAAGCGAGGACTAGGGGGGAGACCCAGTACTTC	CASSQARTRGETQYF
NA	TRBD2	TRBV6-1	TRBJ2-4	TGTGCCAGCAGTGAACGGGGGGGCGCAAACATTCAGTACTTC	CASSERGGANIQYF
NA	TRBD1	TRBV4-1	TRBJ1-6	TGCGCCAGCAGCAGACAGGGGGATAATTCACCCCTCCACTTT	CASSRQGDNSPLHF